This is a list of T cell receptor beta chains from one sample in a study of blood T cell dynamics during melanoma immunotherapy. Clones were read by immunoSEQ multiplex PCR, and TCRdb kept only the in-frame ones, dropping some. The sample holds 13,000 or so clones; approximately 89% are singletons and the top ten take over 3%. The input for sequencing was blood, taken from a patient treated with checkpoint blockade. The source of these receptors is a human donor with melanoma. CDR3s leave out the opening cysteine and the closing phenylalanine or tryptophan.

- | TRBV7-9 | ASSSSGQGVNEQY
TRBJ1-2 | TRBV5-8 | ASANPWEGYT
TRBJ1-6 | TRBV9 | ASSISGTTNSPLH
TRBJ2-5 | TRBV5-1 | ASTFDREETQY
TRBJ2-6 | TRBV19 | ASSGGQGRSSGANVLT
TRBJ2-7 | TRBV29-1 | SVEDMSGSSYEQY
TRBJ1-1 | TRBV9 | ASSERAKRSAESMNTEAF
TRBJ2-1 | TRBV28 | ASSLSFEQF
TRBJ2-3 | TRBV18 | ASSPLAGATDTQY
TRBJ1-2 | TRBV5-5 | ASSLAQTPRGYT
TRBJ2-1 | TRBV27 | ASSLNVREVGEQF
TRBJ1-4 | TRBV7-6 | ASSQTGGGTNEKLF
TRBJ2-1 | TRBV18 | ASSPRRGNEQF
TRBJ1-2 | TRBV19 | ASSIGRQGVYGYT
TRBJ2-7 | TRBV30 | AWSPFGTLYEQY
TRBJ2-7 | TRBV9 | ASSVGVGDRVEQY
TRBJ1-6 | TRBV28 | ASSLRVASPLH
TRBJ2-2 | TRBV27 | ASSLLLLAGTGELF
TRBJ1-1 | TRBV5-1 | ASSLPEGPTEAF
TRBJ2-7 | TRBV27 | ASRSKHSYEQY
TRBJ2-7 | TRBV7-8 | ASSSRRLAGIYEQY
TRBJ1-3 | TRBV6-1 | ASSEGVGPGNTIY
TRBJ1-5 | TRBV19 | ASRAAGGPGQPQH
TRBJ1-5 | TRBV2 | ASNPRGGNQPQH
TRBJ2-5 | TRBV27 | ASSLAGPSGGKETQY
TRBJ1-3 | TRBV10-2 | ASSERADSGNTIY
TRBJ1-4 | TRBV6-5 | ASGSGEGANEKLF
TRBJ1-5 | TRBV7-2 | ASRWDSRRGQPQH
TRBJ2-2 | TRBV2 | ASILGLAGITGELF
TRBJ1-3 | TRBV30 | AWSLTGNGNTIY
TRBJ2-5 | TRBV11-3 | ASSLSGTVGETQY
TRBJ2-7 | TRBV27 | ASSLLEGTGEQY
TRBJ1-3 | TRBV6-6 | ASSHNGQGAGNTIY
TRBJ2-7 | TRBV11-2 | ASSRKTSSYEQY